There are a few counts of the clone carrying this TCR beta chain. The antigen is undetermined. Clones were read by immunoSEQ multiplex PCR, and TCRdb kept only the in-frame ones, dropping some. The sample lists tens of thousands of clones, around 76% seen once, with roughly 1.9% in the top ten. This record belongs to a study of vaccination effects on CD4 cells after COVID-19. For the study at large: Everyone in the study got two shots of either the BNT162b2 or mRNA-1273 vaccine.

ViraFEST assay sequencing came after antigen-specific CD4+ T cells were expanded with viral peptide pools. Researchers isolated CD4+ T cells once approximately ten days of culture had elapsed. Trimming cost V 0 bases and J 2 bases, with 9 bases left between them. Germline V gene sequence: CDR1 WNHNN, CDR2 SYGVQD (reference sequence). This CDR3 comprises 15 residues. The receptor was isolated from a human donor who received a COVID-19 vaccine. The rearrangement uses TRBV10-1 and TRBJ2-3; tentative D call: TRBD1 (5 bases). The sequencing used CD4+ T cells from PBMCs cultured with HCoV-229E spike peptides, collected before COVID-19 vaccination. The CDR3: CASSESWGPTDTQYF. DNA for the CDR3: TGCGCCAGCAGTGAGTCTTGGGGCCCCACAGATACGCAGTATTTT.